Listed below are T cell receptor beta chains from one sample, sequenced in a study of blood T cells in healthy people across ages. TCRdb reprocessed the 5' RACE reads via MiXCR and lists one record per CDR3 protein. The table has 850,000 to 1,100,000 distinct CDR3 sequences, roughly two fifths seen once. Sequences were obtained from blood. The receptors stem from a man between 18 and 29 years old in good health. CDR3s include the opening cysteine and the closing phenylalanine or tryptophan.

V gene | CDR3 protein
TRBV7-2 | CASSLEVGVSYNEQFF
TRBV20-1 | CSARESGGAGLGAFF
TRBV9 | CASSVAGPGGDTQYF
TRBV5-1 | CASSLFRGPGYGYTF
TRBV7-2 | CASSLARIQETQYF
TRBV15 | CATSSAGSNQPQHF
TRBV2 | CASLKDRSPSNQPQHF
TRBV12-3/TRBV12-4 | CASSVSGSNEQYF
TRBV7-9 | CASTLDMLDTQYF
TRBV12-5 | CASGQPGFPTGEKLFF
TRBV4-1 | CASSQQTGGTDTQYF
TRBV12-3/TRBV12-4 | CASSPGGAGDTQYF
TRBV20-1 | CSARDQAIWDYGYTF
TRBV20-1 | CSASGSGAYNEQYF
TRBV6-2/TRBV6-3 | CASSNGPGGYNEQFF
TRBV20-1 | CSAATYRNYEQYF
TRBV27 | CASSLTRQGHYTF
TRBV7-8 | CASSSQGDRTEAFF
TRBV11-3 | CASSLGVRQENYGYTF
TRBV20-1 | CSARDSLAGPYTDTQYF
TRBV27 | CASSRRIALEQFF
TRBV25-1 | CASSDPTAKYCSYEQYF
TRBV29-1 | CSGDTNMNTEAFF
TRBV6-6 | CASSNRQSYGYTF
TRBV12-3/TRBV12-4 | CASNLGLRNYGYTF
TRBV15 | CATSREPGTRTDTQYF
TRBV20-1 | CSALSGTSGGHDYEQYF
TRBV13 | CASSLGRAGHNEQFF
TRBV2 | CASWTSGERGNEQFF
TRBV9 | CASSSEGTGFIETQYF
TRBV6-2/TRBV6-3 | CASSYSGGTTGELFF
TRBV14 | CTSSQEWGSLNGNEQFF
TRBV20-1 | CSASTSGNTKETQYF
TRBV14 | CASSQADRGWETEAFF
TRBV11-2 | CASKRSGGAPDTQYF
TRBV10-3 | CAISELRTENSPLHF
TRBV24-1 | CATSDRTGGTDTQYF
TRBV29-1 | CSVDLRTDTQYF
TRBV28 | CACSLRQPYGYTF
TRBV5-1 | CASSVGQVDEKLFF
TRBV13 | CASTREGIRETQYF
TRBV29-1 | CSERHTDTQYF
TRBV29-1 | CSVDSGTGGSGYTF
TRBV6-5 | CASSLGQENIQYF
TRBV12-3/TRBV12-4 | CAGSAGGKFAEAFF
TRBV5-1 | CASSLAHQNTEAFF
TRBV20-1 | CSAGQGENQPQHF
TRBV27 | CASSLSRLARGTQYF
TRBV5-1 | CASSFDVNTEAFF
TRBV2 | CASQQGEGDTQYF
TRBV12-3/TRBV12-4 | CASSLDRPQHF
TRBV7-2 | CASENIGTDTQYF
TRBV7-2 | CASSPERDTIYF
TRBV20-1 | CSAPVRGRISSYNEQFF
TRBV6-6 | CASSYPEVDRGHEAFF
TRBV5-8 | CASSLYPGRPDIQYF
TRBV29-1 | CSVEDPEGKSKAFF
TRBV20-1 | CSARPRTGGSYNEQFF